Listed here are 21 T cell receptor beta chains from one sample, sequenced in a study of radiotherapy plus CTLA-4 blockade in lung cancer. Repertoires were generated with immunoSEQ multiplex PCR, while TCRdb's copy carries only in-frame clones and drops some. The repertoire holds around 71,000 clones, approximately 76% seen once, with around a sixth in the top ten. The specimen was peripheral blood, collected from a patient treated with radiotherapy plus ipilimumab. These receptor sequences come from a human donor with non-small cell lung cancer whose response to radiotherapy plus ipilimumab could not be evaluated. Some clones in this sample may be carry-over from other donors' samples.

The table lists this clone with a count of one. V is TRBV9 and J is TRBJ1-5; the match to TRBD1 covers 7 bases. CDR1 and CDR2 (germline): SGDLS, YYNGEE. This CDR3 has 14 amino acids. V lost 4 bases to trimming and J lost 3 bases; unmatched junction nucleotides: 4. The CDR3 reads CASSRGQNNQPQHF. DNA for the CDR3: TGTGCCAGCAGCCGGGGACAGAACAATCAGCCCCAGCATTTT.

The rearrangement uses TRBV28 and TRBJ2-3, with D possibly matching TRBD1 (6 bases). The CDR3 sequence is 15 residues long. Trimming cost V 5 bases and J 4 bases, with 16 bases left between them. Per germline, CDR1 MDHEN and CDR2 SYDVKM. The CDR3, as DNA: TGTGCCAGCAGTGACCCCGCCCCAGGGGCAGATACGCAGTATTTT. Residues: CASSDPAPGADTQYF.

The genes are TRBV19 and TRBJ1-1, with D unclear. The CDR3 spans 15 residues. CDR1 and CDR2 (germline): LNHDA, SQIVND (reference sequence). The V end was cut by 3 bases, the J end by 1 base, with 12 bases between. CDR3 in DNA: TGTGCCAGTAGTATTCTTGGCAGAAGGAACACTGAAGCTTTCTTT. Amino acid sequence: CASSILGRRNTEAFF.

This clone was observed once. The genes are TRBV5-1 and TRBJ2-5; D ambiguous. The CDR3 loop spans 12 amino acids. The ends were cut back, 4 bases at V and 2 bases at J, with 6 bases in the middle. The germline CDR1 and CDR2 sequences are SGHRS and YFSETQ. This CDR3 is CASSQEQETQYF. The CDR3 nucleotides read TGCGCCAGCAGCCAGGAACAAGAGACCCAGTACTTC.

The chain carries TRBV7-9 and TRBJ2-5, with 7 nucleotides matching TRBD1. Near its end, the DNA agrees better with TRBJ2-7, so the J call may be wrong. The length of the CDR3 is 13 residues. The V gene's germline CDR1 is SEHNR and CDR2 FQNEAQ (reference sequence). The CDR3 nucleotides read TGTGCCAGCAGCTGGACAGGTTTTGACGAGCAGTACTTC. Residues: CASSWTGFDEQYF.

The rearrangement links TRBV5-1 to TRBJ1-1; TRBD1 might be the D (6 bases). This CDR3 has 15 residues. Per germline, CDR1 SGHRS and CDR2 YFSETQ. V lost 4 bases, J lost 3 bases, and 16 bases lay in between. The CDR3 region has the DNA TGCGCCAGCAGCGAACTAGGGGGGGATGACACTGAAGCTTTCTTT. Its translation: CASSELGGDDTEAFF.

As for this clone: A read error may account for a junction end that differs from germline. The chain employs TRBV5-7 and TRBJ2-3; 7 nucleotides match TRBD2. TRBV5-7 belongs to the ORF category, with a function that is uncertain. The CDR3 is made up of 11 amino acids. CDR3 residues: CASSLGEGSLF. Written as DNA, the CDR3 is TGTGCCAGCAGCTTGGGGGAGGGCTCCCTATTT.

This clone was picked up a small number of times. The CDR3 nucleotides are TGTGCCAGTTCCCAGGACACGGCCGGTGAAAAACTGTTTTTT. Translating gives CASSQDTAGEKLFF. V and J are TRBV6-1 and TRBJ1-4; TRBD1 is a possible D gene (5 bases). V lost 9 bases and J lost 7, with 18 bases in between. The CDR3 consists of 14 residues. Germline lookup yields CDR1 MNHNS and CDR2 SASEGT.

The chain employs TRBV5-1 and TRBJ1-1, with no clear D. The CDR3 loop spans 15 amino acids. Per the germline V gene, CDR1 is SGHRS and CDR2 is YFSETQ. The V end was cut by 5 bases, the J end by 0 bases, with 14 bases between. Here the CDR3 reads CASRAIQEVNTEAFF. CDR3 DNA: TGCGCCAGCAGGGCGATACAAGAGGTGAACACTGAAGCTTTCTTT. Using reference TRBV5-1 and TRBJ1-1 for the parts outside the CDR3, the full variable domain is KAGVTQTPRYLIKTRGQQVTLSCSPISGHRSVSWYQQTPGQGLQFLFEYFSETQRNKGNFPGRFSGRQFSNSRSEMNVSTLELGDSALYLCASRAIQEVNTEAFFGQGTRLTVV.

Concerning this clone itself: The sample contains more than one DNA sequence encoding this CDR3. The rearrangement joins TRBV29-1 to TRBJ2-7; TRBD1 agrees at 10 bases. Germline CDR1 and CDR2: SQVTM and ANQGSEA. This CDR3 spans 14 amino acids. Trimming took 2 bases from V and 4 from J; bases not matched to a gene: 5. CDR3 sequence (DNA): TGCAGCGTTGAAAGGGACAGGGGCGGATACGAGCAGTACTTC. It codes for CSVERDRGGYEQYF.

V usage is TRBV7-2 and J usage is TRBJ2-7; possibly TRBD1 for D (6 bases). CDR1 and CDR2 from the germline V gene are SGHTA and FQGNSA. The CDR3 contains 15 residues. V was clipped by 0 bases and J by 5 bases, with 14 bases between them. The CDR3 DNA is TGTGCCAGCAGCTTAGCCCTGACAGGAACAAACGAGCAGTACTTC. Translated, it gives CASSLALTGTNEQYF.

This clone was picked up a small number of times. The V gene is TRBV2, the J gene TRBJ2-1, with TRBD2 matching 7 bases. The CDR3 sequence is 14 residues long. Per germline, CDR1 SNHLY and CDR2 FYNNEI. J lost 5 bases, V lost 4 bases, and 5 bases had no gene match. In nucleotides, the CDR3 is TGTGCCAGCAGTGTGCGGACTAGGAACAATGAGCAGTTCTTC. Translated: CASSVRTRNNEQFF.

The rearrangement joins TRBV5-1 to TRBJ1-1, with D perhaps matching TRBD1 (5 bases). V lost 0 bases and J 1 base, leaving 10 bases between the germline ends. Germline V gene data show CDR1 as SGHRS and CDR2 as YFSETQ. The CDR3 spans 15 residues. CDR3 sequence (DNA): TGCGCCAGCAGCTTGGGTGCGGGGGAGAACACTGAAGCTTTCTTT. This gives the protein CASSLGAGENTEAFF.

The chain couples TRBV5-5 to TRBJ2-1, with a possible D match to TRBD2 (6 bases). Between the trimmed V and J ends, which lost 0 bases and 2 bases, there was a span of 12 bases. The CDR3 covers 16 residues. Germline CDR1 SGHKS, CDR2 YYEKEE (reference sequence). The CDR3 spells CASSLGGGLTYNEQFF. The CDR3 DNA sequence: TGTGCCAGCAGCTTGGGTGGGGGGTTGACCTACAATGAGCAGTTCTTC. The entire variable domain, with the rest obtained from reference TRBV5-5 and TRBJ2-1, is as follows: DAGVTQSPTHLIKTRGQQVTLRCSPISGHKSVSWYQQVLGQGPQFIFQYYEKEERGRGNFPDRFSARQFPNYSSELNVNALLLGDSALYLCASSLGGGLTYNEQFFGPGTRLTVL.

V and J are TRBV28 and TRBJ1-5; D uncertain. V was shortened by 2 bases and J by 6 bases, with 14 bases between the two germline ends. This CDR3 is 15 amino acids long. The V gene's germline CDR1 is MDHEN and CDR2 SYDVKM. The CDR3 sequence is CASSLGGVGSQPQHF. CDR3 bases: TGTGCCAGCAGTTTAGGCGGGGTCGGAAGTCAGCCCCAGCATTTT.

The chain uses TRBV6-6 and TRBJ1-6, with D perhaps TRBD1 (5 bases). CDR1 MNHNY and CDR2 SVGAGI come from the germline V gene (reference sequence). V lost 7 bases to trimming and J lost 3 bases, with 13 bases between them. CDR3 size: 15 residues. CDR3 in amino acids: CASNFLDNYNSPLHF. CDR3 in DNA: TGTGCCAGCAACTTCCTGGACAACTATAATTCACCCCTCCACTTT.

The CDR3 region is CASSPGTEAEAFF. The CDR3 DNA is TGTGCCAGCTCACCTGGGACAGAAGCTGAAGCTTTCTTT. The J gene is TRBJ1-1, the V gene TRBV18, with TRBD1 matching 7 bases. Germline V lookup: CDR1 KGHSH, CDR2 LQKENI. The V and J ends lost 3 bases and 6 bases, in that order; junction bases with no gene match: 4. The CDR3 covers 13 residues.

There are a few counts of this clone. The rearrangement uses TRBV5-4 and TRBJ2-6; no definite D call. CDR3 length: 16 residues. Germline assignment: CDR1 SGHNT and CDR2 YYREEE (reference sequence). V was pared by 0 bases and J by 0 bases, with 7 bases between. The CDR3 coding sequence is TGTGCCAGCAGCTTGGACAGAGCCTCTGGGGCCAACGTCCTGACTTTC. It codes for CASSLDRASGANVLTF.

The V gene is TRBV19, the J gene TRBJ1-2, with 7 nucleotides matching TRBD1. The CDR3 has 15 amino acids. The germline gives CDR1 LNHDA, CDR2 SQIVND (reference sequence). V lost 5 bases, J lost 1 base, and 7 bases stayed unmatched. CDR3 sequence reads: CASSPGDSFNYGYTF. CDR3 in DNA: TGTGCCAGTAGTCCCGGGGACAGCTTTAACTATGGCTACACCTTC.

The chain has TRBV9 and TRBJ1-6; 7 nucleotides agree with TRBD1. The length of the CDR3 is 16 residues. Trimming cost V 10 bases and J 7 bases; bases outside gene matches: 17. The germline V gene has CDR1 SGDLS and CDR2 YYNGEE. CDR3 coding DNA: TGTGCCGGAACAGCCTCGGGACAGAGCTCGAATTCACCCCTCCACTTT. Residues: CAGTASGQSSNSPLHF.

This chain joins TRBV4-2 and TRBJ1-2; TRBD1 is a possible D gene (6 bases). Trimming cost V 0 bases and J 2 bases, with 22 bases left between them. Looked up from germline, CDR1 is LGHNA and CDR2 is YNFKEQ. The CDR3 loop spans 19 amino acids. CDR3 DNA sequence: TGTGCCAGCAGCCAAGAGCAGGGGACTTTAGGGGGGGGGAACTATGGCTACACCTTC. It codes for CASSQEQGTLGGGNYGYTF.